This TCR beta chain appears in the sequencing data of a study of circulating tumor DNA in untreated peripheral T-cell lymphoma. At the level of the study: Serial serum during treatment, plus baseline serum, was used to track tumor TCR clonotype ctDNA. Notes on the study in general: A trend toward worse survival accompanied detectable post-therapy ctDNA.

A word on this clone: Its antigen is unknown.

The CDR3 runs to 13 residues. Germline-derived CDR1 and CDR2 are MRHNA and SNTAGT. Between the trimmed V and J ends, which lost 10 bases and 0 bases, there was a span of 12 bases. Sequencing used immunoSEQ multiplex PCR; TCRdb keeps in-frame clones, though not all of them. This table has some 2,000 clones, more than 75% appearing once. This TCR was sampled from a human donor with peripheral T-cell lymphoma. This rearrangement joins TRBV6-4 to TRBJ1-1; no reliable D call. The sequenced sample consisted of cell-free DNA from blood serum. The CDR3: CATRRDLNTEAFF. DNA of the CDR3: TGTGCCACCAGGAGGGATTTGAACACTGAAGCTTTCTTT.